A selection of T cell receptor beta chains follows, all from one sample in a study of T cell repertoires in cytomegalovirus infection. TCRdb independently ran MiXCR on the reads; one entry per CDR3 protein. The table includes almost 550,000 distinct CDR3 sequences, more than 15% detected once. Sequencing was performed on CD8+ T cells from PBMCs. All receptors come from a human donor in good health (CMV status not recorded). Some clones in this sample may be carry-over from other donors' samples. Each CDR3 is given with its conserved first and last residue. D genes are given only for firm matches. Clone size, where shown, is once, few, many, or a class for clones that have expanded.

DNA | CDR3 | size | J | V | D
TGCGCCAGCAGCTCAAATGGATTCACTGAAGCTTTCTTT | CASSSNGFTEAFF | NA | TRBJ1-1 | TRBV5-1 | NA
TGTGCCAGCAGTGAATGGGGACAGATATTCGAGCAGTACTTC | CASSEWGQIFEQYF | many | TRBJ2-7 | TRBV6-1 | TRBD1
TGTGCCAGCAGTTACTCTAACACCGGGACTAGCGGGAATGAGCAGTTCTTC | CASSYSNTGTSGNEQFF | many | TRBJ2-1 | TRBV6-5 | TRBD2
TGTGCCAGCAGTCACCTCCCCCTTAGCGGAACCCCCCTCGAGGCCCAGTACTTC | CASSHLPLSGTPLEAQYF | NA | TRBJ2-5 | TRBV28 | NA
TGTGCCAGCAGCCCCGGGGGGACAGGGCCACATGGCTACACCTTC | CASSPGGTGPHGYTF | many | TRBJ1-2 | TRBV7-3 | TRBD1
TGTGCCAGCAGTGAGACTAGTCGGAGCTACAATGAGCAGTTCTTC | CASSETSRSYNEQFF | many | TRBJ2-1 | TRBV2 | NA
TGTGCCAGCAGCCAAGGACAGGGTGACTCCTACGAGCAGTACTTC | CASSQGQGDSYEQYF | NA | TRBJ2-7 | TRBV4-2 | TRBD1
TGTGCCAGTAGTAACGTCGGACAGAGTGAGCAGTTCTTC | CASSNVGQSEQFF | NA | TRBJ2-1 | TRBV19 | NA
TGTGCCAGCGGGCCGCCAGGGGAAACCGGGGAGCTGTTTTTT | CASGPPGETGELFF | NA | TRBJ2-2 | TRBV28 | NA
TGTGCTAGTGGTCCGGGTAGGGAGACCCAGTACTTC | CASGPGRETQYF | many | TRBJ2-5 | TRBV12-5 | NA
TGTGCCAGCAACCACCGGACGTTCTCCTACGAGCAGTACTTC | CASNHRTFSYEQYF | many | TRBJ2-7 | TRBV7-9 | NA
TGTGCCAGCAGTGAAGAAGGCGAGTTAGGCAATGAGCAGTTCTTC | CASSEEGELGNEQFF | NA | TRBJ2-1 | TRBV2 | NA
TGCGCCAGCAGCAAGGACGGGTCACCCTATAATTCACCCCTCCACTTT | CASSKDGSPYNSPLHF | many | TRBJ1-6 | TRBV5-1 | NA
TGTGCCAGCAGCTCCTACGGACGGACCATGAACACTGAAGCTTTCTTT | CASSSYGRTMNTEAFF | few | TRBJ1-1 | TRBV7-3 | NA
TGTGCCAGCAGCTTAGTTCAGGGGGCCTATGAGCAGTTCTTC | CASSLVQGAYEQFF | many | TRBJ2-1 | TRBV11-3 | TRBD1
TGTGCCAGCAGCCCGCAGGTTAACTATGGCTACACCTTC | CASSPQVNYGYTF | few | TRBJ1-2 | TRBV27 | NA
TGCAGTGCTCGGGACAGGGGGCGCGTAACAGATACGCAGTATTTT | CSARDRGRVTDTQYF | NA | TRBJ2-3 | TRBV20-1 | TRBD1
TGCGCCAGCAGCCAAGACCGCGGGGGAAACTACTACGTGCAGTACTTC | CASSQDRGGNYYVQYF | NA | TRBJ2-7 | TRBV4-1 | TRBD2
TGTGCCAGCAGCTCACGGGGACGGCGCACTGAAGCTTTCTTT | CASSSRGRRTEAFF | many | TRBJ1-1 | TRBV7-2 | NA
TGTGCCAGCAGCTTAGCGCAAAGCGCGAACACCGGGGAGCTGTTTTTT | CASSLAQSANTGELFF | many | TRBJ2-2 | TRBV7-9 | NA
TGTGCCTGGAGTCCCCCGGACCTTCCGAACACTGAAGCTTTCTTT | CAWSPPDLPNTEAFF | NA | TRBJ1-1 | TRBV30 | NA
TGTGCCAGCAGCCGCGCCAGGGGGTTAACCTACAATGAGCAGTTCTTC | CASSRARGLTYNEQFF | many | TRBJ2-1 | TRBV28 | TRBD1
TGCGCCAGCAGCTTGGAGGAAAGGGGCACAGATACGCAGTATTTT | CASSLEERGTDTQYF | many | TRBJ2-3 | TRBV5-1 | NA
TGCAGTGCTAGAGAAGGGGCGGGAGCATCCCCTTACAATGAGCAGTTCTTC | CSAREGAGASPYNEQFF | few | TRBJ2-1 | TRBV20-1 | TRBD2
TGTGCCAGCAGCTTCAGGACAAACGGAAACACCATATATTTT | CASSFRTNGNTIYF | many | TRBJ1-3 | TRBV7-9 | NA
TGTGCCAGCAGTTACTCGCGGAGGACAGGGACTGAAAGCTCCTACAATGAGCAGTTCTTC | CASSYSRRTGTESSYNEQFF | many | TRBJ2-1 | TRBV6-5 | TRBD1
TGCGCCAGCAGCCAAGATCCTGAGGACAGGCTCTACGAGCAGTACTTC | CASSQDPEDRLYEQYF | NA | TRBJ2-7 | TRBV4-1 | TRBD1
TGTGCCAGCAGCTCCACCCGGGACAGGAGAAACACCGGGGAGCTGTTTTTT | CASSSTRDRRNTGELFF | NA | TRBJ2-2 | TRBV6-9 | TRBD1
TGTGCCAGCACCCCCGGGACAGGAAGGTCAGATACGCAGTATTTT | CASTPGTGRSDTQYF | many | TRBJ2-3 | TRBV7-8 | TRBD1
TGTGCCAGCAAGGGCAGGGCGGTCACCGGGGAGCTGTTTTTT | CASKGRAVTGELFF | NA | TRBJ2-2 | TRBV28 | NA
TGTGCCAGCAGTCTACAGGGCCCCCACAAGCAGTTCTTC | CASSLQGPHKQFF | few | TRBJ2-1 | TRBV12-3/TRBV12-4 | NA
TGTGCCAGCAGCTCCCCCGGCCGGACAGGGGGTCTTTCCTCCTACGAGCAGTACTTC | CASSSPGRTGGLSSYEQYF | many | TRBJ2-7 | TRBV7-6 | TRBD1
TGTGCCAGCAGCTGCGCAGAGGGAGTGGGTGAAAAACTGTTTTTT | CASSCAEGVGEKLFF | many | TRBJ1-4 | TRBV7-9 | NA
TGTGCCAGCAGCCGGTCCCAGGGGACGTGGAATGAGCAGTTCTTC | CASSRSQGTWNEQFF | NA | TRBJ2-1 | TRBV7-9 | NA
TGTGCCAGCAGTTACTCGGCAGCCATGGTGGGGGCGGGATCGGGCTACGAGCAGTACTTC | CASSYSAAMVGAGSGYEQYF | many | TRBJ2-7 | TRBV6-5 | NA
TGTGCCAGCAGGACAGAGTACAATGAGCAGTTCTTC | CASRTEYNEQFF | few | TRBJ2-1 | TRBV6-5 | NA
TGTTCCAGCAGTTTAGAGATGGTGGGGACCTACGAGCAGTACTTC | CSSSLEMVGTYEQYF | NA | TRBJ2-7 | TRBV11-1 | NA
TGTGCCAGCAGCTCCTCGGGACTCGACTACGAGCAGTACTTC | CASSSSGLDYEQYF | few | TRBJ2-7 | TRBV5-5 | NA
TGTGCCAGCAACAACGGGGGGAGGGGAGCATTAAACAATGAGCAGTTCTTC | CASNNGGRGALNNEQFF | many | TRBJ2-1 | TRBV28 | TRBD2
TGTGCCAGCAGTTACGCCGAGTTCCAAGAGACCCAGTACTTC | CASSYAEFQETQYF | NA | TRBJ2-5 | TRBV6-5 | NA
TGTGCTAGTGGTTCCCCAGCAGGGGACTATGGCTACACCTTC | CASGSPAGDYGYTF | NA | TRBJ1-2 | TRBV12-5 | NA
TGTGCCAGCAGTGAGTGGGGTCCGCGGCAGCCCCAGCATTTT | CASSEWGPRQPQHF | many | TRBJ1-5 | TRBV6-1 | NA
TGTGCCAGCAGCGCGTTTTTTGGGGACTCGGGGACCCAGTACTTC | CASSAFFGDSGTQYF | NA | TRBJ2-5 | TRBV9 | NA
TGTGCCACCAGGGGCCGCACGGGGCAGATATGGCTACAGACCTTC | CATRGRTGQIWLQTF | NA | TRBJ1-2 | TRBV24-1 | NA
TGTGCCAGCAGTGGGACTGACCGGACTAGCGGGAGGGTGCCTCATGAGCAGTTCTTC | CASSGTDRTSGRVPHEQFF | many | TRBJ2-1 | TRBV28 | TRBD2
TGCAGTGCACGTCGGGAAGCGAACACTGAAGCTTTCTTT | CSARREANTEAFF | NA | TRBJ1-1 | TRBV29-1 | NA
TGTGCCAGCAGCACCTCAGGAGGAAACGAGCAGTACTTC | CASSTSGGNEQYF | NA | TRBJ2-7 | TRBV27 | NA
TGCAGTGCTTGGGACCGAATCTCCTATAATTCACCCCTCCACTTT | CSAWDRISYNSPLHF | few | TRBJ1-6 | TRBV20-1 | NA
TGCAGTGCTCCGCTCCCTCTTTACGAGCAGTACTTC | CSAPLPLYEQYF | NA | TRBJ2-7 | TRBV20-1 | NA
TGTGCCAGCAGCTTAGCTAGCGGGAGGGCTGAGACCCAGTACTTC | CASSLASGRAETQYF | many | TRBJ2-5 | TRBV7-3 | TRBD2
TGTGCCACCTCATTGGGCGGCCTCTACAATGAGCAGTTCTTC | CATSLGGLYNEQFF | NA | TRBJ2-1 | TRBV12-3/TRBV12-4 | NA
TGTGCCAGCAGCTTGTGGTCCCAGGTCACAGATACGCAGTATTTT | CASSLWSQVTDTQYF | many | TRBJ2-3 | TRBV7-6 | NA
TGTGCCAGCAGTTTAAATCCGCCTAGTAACTATGGCTACACCTTC | CASSLNPPSNYGYTF | many | TRBJ1-2 | TRBV28 | NA
TGCGCCAGCAGCTCGGGACCGAGCCTTTACAATGAGCAGTTCTTC | CASSSGPSLYNEQFF | many | TRBJ2-1 | TRBV5-1 | NA
TGTGCCAGCAGTTTACGGTCCGGGACACCAAATCAGCCCCAGCATTTT | CASSLRSGTPNQPQHF | NA | TRBJ1-5 | TRBV27 | NA
TGCAGCGTTGAATGGGACAGGGGGTTAAATACCTACGAGCAGTACTTC | CSVEWDRGLNTYEQYF | few | TRBJ2-7 | TRBV29-1 | TRBD1
TGTGCCAGCAGCTTATGGGACAGGGATTCTCTCTCTGGAAACACCATATATTTT | CASSLWDRDSLSGNTIYF | few | TRBJ1-3 | TRBV11-2 | TRBD1
TGCGCCAGCAGCCAAGATGACAGCTATGGCTACACCTTC | CASSQDDSYGYTF | many | TRBJ1-2 | TRBV4-1 | NA
TGTGCCAGCAGCTTAGAGTCGGGGTACGAGCAGTACTTC | CASSLESGYEQYF | few | TRBJ2-7 | TRBV7-3 | NA
TGTGCCACTGAGAAGGACAGGGGTCATGAGCAGTTCTTC | CATEKDRGHEQFF | many | TRBJ2-1 | TRBV10-3 | TRBD1